This T cell receptor beta chain emerged from a study of T cells in Graves' hyperthyroidism and ophthalmopathy. Regarding the study as a whole: Ophthalmopathy was identified by the model a median roughly six months ahead of onset. Clonotypes that were expanded in thyroid above 0.001 mostly appeared in blood too.

Hyperthyroidism of Graves' type that showed no ophthalmopathy progression within 18 months was stable. Aged 18 to 65, the patients had hyperthyroidism that was newly diagnosed and had lasted under 2 months. Concerning this clonotype itself: Its antigen is undetermined.

In germline, CDR1 is DFQATT, CDR2 SNEGSKA (reference sequence). V shed 1 base, J shed 3 bases, and the junction held 10 bases outside the gene matches. The CDR3 spans 16 residues. Amplification of TCR beta CDR3 regions used RNA as the template. The HTBI primer set served for first-round RT-PCR of the TCR CDR3. TCRdb ran MiXCR on the multiplex PCR reads and lists one entry per CDR3 protein. The sample lists about 400,000 distinct CDR3 sequences; roughly 15% were seen once. The source is a woman younger than 35 with Graves' hyperthyroidism. V is TRBV20-1 and J is TRBJ2-7, with TRBD2 matching over 9 bases. Material: blood. The CDR3 DNA follows: TGCAGTGCTAGAGGTAGCGGGAGCGAGCCGTTCTACGAGCAGTACTTC. It translates to CSARGSGSEPFYEQYF.